This is a list of T cell receptor beta chains from one sample in a study of blood T cell repertoires in COVID-19. Produced via immunoSEQ multiplex PCR; TCRdb's table is partial and in-frame only. The sample lists some 150,000 clones; approximately 85% were seen once. Sequencing input: peripheral blood. The receptors derive from a man between 40 and 49 years old who had recovered from COVID-19. Each CDR3 is given with its conserved first and last residue. The D gene is left open where the match is weak. For some rows the clone size is stated as once, few or many, or as a class when expanded; others skip it.

>-|TRBD2|TRBV6-1|TRBJ2-2
CATRAGVHTGELFF
TGTGCCACCCGAGCGGGGGTCCACACCGGGGAGCTGTTTTTT
>-|-|TRBV5-1|TRBJ2-1
CASRWLPPYNEQFF
TGCGCCAGCAGGTGGCTCCCCCCCTACAATGAGCAGTTCTTC
>-|-|TRBV12-5|TRBJ1-1
CASGQRDTHTEAFF
TGTGCTAGTGGTCAACGGGACACCCACACTGAAGCTTTCTTT
>-|TRBD2|TRBV3-1/TRBV3-2|TRBJ2-1
CASSPTSGGTEQFF
TGTGCCAGCAGCCCGACTAGCGGGGGGACCGAGCAGTTCTTC
>-|TRBD1|TRBV4-1|TRBJ2-5
CASSLRGQETQYF
TGCGCCAGCAGCCTCAGGGGGCAAGAGACCCAGTACTTC
>-|TRBD2|TRBV28|TRBJ2-4
CASSYGPPGLAGLLAKNIQYF
TGTGCCAGCAGCTATGGACCGCCGGGACTAGCGGGTTTACTGGCCAAAAACATTCAGTACTTC
>-|-|TRBV12-3/TRBV12-4|TRBJ2-7
CASSGLVYEQYF
TGTGCCAGCAGCGGACTGGTCTATGAGCAGTACTTC
>-|TRBD1|TRBV9|TRBJ1-6
CASSGTGSDSPLHF
TGTGCCAGCAGCGGGACAGGGTCAGATTCACCCCTCCACTTT
>few|TRBD1|TRBV11-3|TRBJ2-1
CASSLRSGGVNEQFF
TGTGCCAGCAGCTTACGTTCAGGGGGAGTAAATGAGCAGTTCTTC
>-|TRBD1|TRBV11-3|TRBJ2-6
CASSSQGAGSGANVLTF
TGTGCCAGCAGCTCACAGGGGGCGGGTTCTGGGGCCAACGTCCTGACTTTC
>-|-|TRBV6-5|TRBJ1-1
CASRAAVGANTEAFF
TGTGCCAGCAGAGCAGCCGTGGGGGCGAACACTGAAGCTTTCTTT
>few|-|TRBV27|TRBJ1-5
CASGRGAGQPQHF
TGTGCCAGCGGGCGGGGGGCAGGTCAGCCCCAGCATTTT
>-|TRBD2|TRBV28|TRBJ2-1
CASSLGTSGYGEQFF
TGTGCCAGCAGTTTAGGGACTAGCGGGTACGGTGAGCAGTTCTTC
>-|-|TRBV7-8|TRBJ1-4
CASSLGRTTNEKLFF
TGTGCCAGCAGCTTGGGAAGGACTACTAATGAAAAACTGTTTTTT
>-|-|TRBV6-5|TRBJ2-7
CASVRDSITDEQYF
TGTGCCAGCGTCCGGGACTCTATAACCGACGAGCAGTACTTC
>many|TRBD1|TRBV20-1|TRBJ2-5
CSASGQGETQYF
TGCAGTGCTAGTGGACAGGGAGAGACCCAGTACTTC
>-|-|TRBV7-2|TRBJ2-1
CASSLDRQLYNEQFF
TGTGCCAGCAGCCTCGACAGGCAGCTTTACAATGAGCAGTTCTTC
>-|-|TRBV6-2/TRBV6-3|TRBJ2-2
CASSWRVGGELFF
TGTGCCAGCAGTTGGAGGGTCGGCGGGGAGCTGTTTTTT
>-|-|TRBV28|TRBJ2-7
CASSLKRSSYEQYF
TGTGCCAGCAGTTTAAAGCGGAGCTCCTACGAGCAGTACTTC
>-|TRBD1|TRBV19|TRBJ1-5
CASSIDHSGRGHQPQHF
TGTGCCAGTAGTATAGATCATTCGGGAAGGGGGCATCAGCCCCAGCATTTT
>-|-|TRBV7-3|TRBJ1-6
CASSFRAVGSSYNSPLHF
TGTGCCAGCAGCTTTAGGGCCGTTGGGAGCTCCTATAATTCACCCCTCCACTTT
>-|-|TRBV16|TRBJ2-3
CASSQSDRGNTQYF
TGTGCCAGCAGCCAATCGGATCGAGGGAATACGCAGTATTTT
>once|-|TRBV7-9|TRBJ2-3
CASSLGFGGVSTDTQYF
TGTGCCAGCAGCTTAGGATTCGGCGGGGTTAGCACAGATACGCAGTATTTT
>few|-|TRBV13|TRBJ1-5
CASSQGDQPQHF
TGTGCCAGCAGCCAGGGCGATCAGCCCCAGCATTTT
>-|-|TRBV4-1|TRBJ1-4
CASSQDGAGWQKLFF
TGCGCCAGCAGCCAAGATGGGGCAGGGTGGCAAAAACTGTTTTTT
>-|TRBD1|TRBV6-5|TRBJ1-2
CATISGGTGFSGYTF
TGTGCCACTATATCGGGCGGGACAGGGTTTTCTGGCTACACCTTC
>-|TRBD1|TRBV19|TRBJ2-7
CASGRTGGSYEQYF
TGTGCCAGTGGAAGGACAGGGGGTTCCTACGAGCAGTACTTC
>-|-|TRBV4-3|TRBJ1-1
CASSQGPTLNTEAFF
TGCGCCAGCAGCCAAGGGCCCACGTTGAACACTGAAGCTTTCTTT
>-|-|TRBV30|TRBJ2-2
CAWRAGTSGELFF
TGTGCCTGGAGGGCGGGGACCTCCGGGGAGCTGTTTTTT
>-|-|TRBV9|TRBJ2-2
CASSLSQGAGELFF
TGTGCCAGCAGCCTCTCACAGGGAGCCGGGGAGCTGTTTTTT
>-|-|TRBV7-9|TRBJ2-1
CASSSQWNEQFF
TGTGCCAGCAGCTCTCAGTGGAATGAGCAGTTCTTC